This passage covers 3 T cell receptor beta chains from one sample sequenced in a study of T cell repertoires in cytomegalovirus infection. Their cognate antigens are unknown. TCRdb reanalysed the reads using MiXCR and keeps one entry per CDR3 protein. The table shows about 220,000 distinct CDR3 sequences, with approximately 38% occurring only once. The sample here was CD8+ T cells from cultured PBMCs, taken from culture after CMV antigen stimulation. Receptors originate from a human donor in good health (CMV status not recorded). Some clones in this sample may be carry-over from other donors' samples.

The chain couples TRBV15 to TRBJ2-5; TRBD2 agrees at 10 bases. CDR3 size: 14 residues. CDR1 and CDR2 from the germline V gene are LNHNV and YYDKDF (reference sequence). After removal of 3 bases from V and 5 bases from J, the junction contained 3 bases not matched to a gene. The CDR3: CATSSSGGRETQYF. The CDR3 nucleotides read TGTGCCACCAGCAGTAGCGGGGGGCGGGAGACCCAGTACTTC.

This clonotype was observed a few times. The rearrangement uses TRBV11-1 and TRBJ2-3, with a weak D call TRBD2 (5 bases). Trimming pared 5 bases from V and 3 bases from J, leaving 18 bases between. CDR1 is SGHAT, CDR2 FQDESV, per germline (reference sequence). This CDR3 has 16 residues. The CDR3 region has the DNA TGTGCCAGCAGCCATCGTTGGGAGATGGGTACAGATACGCAGTATTTT. Translated, it gives CASSHRWEMGTDTQYF.

On this clonotype: Compared with germline, one end of the junction differs, possibly owing to a read error. J is TRBJ2-7 and V is TRBV13; possible D gene TRBD1, 5 bases. Germline CDR1 reads PRHDT; CDR2 reads FYEKMQ (reference sequence). This CDR3 has 15 amino acids. CDR3 region: CASSLGDSTPYEQYF. The CDR3 region has the DNA TGTGCCAGCAGCCTAGGGGATTCAACCCCTTACGAGCAGTACTTC.